This is a list of T cell receptor beta chains from one sample in a study of T cell clones after liver transplantation. TCRdb's copy holds only in-frame clones and misses some; the assay was immunoSEQ multiplex PCR. The sample lists around 110,000 clones, about nine tenths seen once, with roughly 0.83% in the top ten. This sample comprised CD4+ T cells from blood, obtained 12 months after liver transplant. The receptors shown here come from a human patient who received a liver transplant. A share of the T cells may be of graft donor origin. Both conserved end residues are part of each CDR3. A D gene is named only where the DNA matches it firmly. Clone size appears in some rows only: once, few, many, or a class for an expanded clone.

V gene	clone size	J gene	D gene	CDR3 protein	CDR3 DNA
TRBV2	-	TRBJ2-5	-	CASFYLETQYF	TGTGCCAGCTTTTACCTTGAGACCCAGTACTTC
TRBV7-2	-	TRBJ2-2	-	CASRNRDILTGELFF	TGTGCCAGCAGAAACCGGGACATATTAACCGGGGAGCTGTTTTTT
TRBV4-3	-	TRBJ2-1	TRBD2	CASSQDGLAGGDEQFF	TGCGCCAGCAGCCAAGACGGACTAGCGGGAGGTGATGAGCAGTTCTTC
TRBV7-9	-	TRBJ1-4	TRBD1	CASSDAPGQGLFNEKLFF	TGTGCCAGCAGCGATGCCCCGGGACAGGGCCTGTTTAACGAAAAACTGTTTTTT
TRBV7-2	-	TRBJ2-3	-	CASSSSTDTQYF	TGTGCCAGCAGCTCTAGCACAGATACGCAGTATTTT
TRBV29-1	-	TRBJ1-5	TRBD1	CSVSRDRDNQPQHF	TGCAGCGTTAGCCGGGACAGAGACAATCAGCCCCAGCATTTT
TRBV9	-	TRBJ2-4	-	CASSARRDLAKNIQYF	TGTGCCAGCAGCGCGAGGAGAGATCTAGCCAAAAACATTCAGTACTTC
TRBV30	-	TRBJ2-1	-	CAWSVSGHEQFF	TGTGCCTGGAGTGTATCCGGCCATGAGCAGTTCTTC
TRBV11-1	once	TRBJ2-7	-	CASSYTSGRYEQYF	TGTGCCAGCAGCTATACCTCAGGGAGGTACGAGCAGTACTTC
TRBV6-5	-	TRBJ1-1	-	CASSNRGGTEAFF	TGTGCCAGCAGTAATCGGGGGGGTACTGAAGCTTTCTTT
TRBV27	once	TRBJ1-1	-	CASSTPREAEAFF	TGTGCCAGCAGTACACCAAGGGAGGCTGAAGCTTTCTTT
TRBV5-8	-	TRBJ2-1	-	CASSLYRRSGNEQFF	TGTGCCAGCAGCTTGTACAGACGGAGTGGCAATGAGCAGTTCTTC
TRBV2	-	TRBJ2-3	TRBD2	CASRARRLADTDTQYF	TGTGCCAGCAGGGCCCGTAGGCTAGCGGACACAGATACGCAGTATTTT
TRBV6-7	-	TRBJ1-1	-	CASSYSGSPYRGSTCITEAFF	TGTGCCAGCAGTTACTCTGGCAGTCCGTATCGTGGAAGTACGTGTATTACTGAAGCTTTCTTT
TRBV5-1	-	TRBJ1-4	-	CASSLAGPTNEKLFF	TGCGCCAGCAGCTTGGCCGGGCCAACTAATGAAAAACTGTTTTTT
TRBV18	-	TRBJ1-2	-	CASSPSGGGYTF	TGTGCCAGCTCACCCTCCGGAGGTGGCTACACCTTC
TRBV10-3	-	TRBJ2-1	-	CAIRGRNEQFF	TGTGCCATCAGGGGTCGCAATGAGCAGTTCTTC
TRBV6-5	once	TRBJ2-7	-	CASSALQALEQYF	TGTGCCAGCAGCGCTTTACAGGCCCTCGAGCAGTACTTC
TRBV28	-	TRBJ2-5	-	CASSLQQETQYF	TGTGCCAGCAGTCTCCAACAAGAGACCCAGTACTTC
TRBV19	once	TRBJ2-1	TRBD2	CASSRARLAGKYDNEQFF	TGTGCCAGTAGTCGGGCTAGGCTAGCGGGAAAATACGACAATGAGCAGTTCTTC
TRBV28	-	TRBJ2-7	TRBD1	CASRDGTGTGGFVWEQYF	TGTGCCAGCAGAGACGGTACCGGGACAGGGGGCTTCGTGTGGGAGCAGTACTTC
TRBV5-6	-	TRBJ2-7	-	CASNGLHAYEQYF	TGTGCCAGCAATGGACTCCACGCCTACGAGCAGTACTTC
TRBV4-2	-	TRBJ1-1	TRBD1	CASSQEYRGRDTEAFF	TGTGCCAGCAGCCAAGAGTACAGGGGGCGCGACACTGAAGCTTTCTTT
TRBV25-1	once	TRBJ1-2	-	CASSDRYGGQYGYTF	TGTGCCAGCAGTGACCGATACGGAGGGCAATATGGCTACACCTTC
TRBV11-1	-	TRBJ2-3	TRBD1	CATQDVRGRDTQYF	TGTGCCACCCAAGATGTCAGGGGGCGAGATACGCAGTATTTT
TRBV5-1	-	TRBJ2-5	-	CASSLGQQETQYF	TGCGCCAGCAGCTTGGGGCAACAAGAGACCCAGTACTTC
TRBV28	-	TRBJ2-1	-	CASSSTAYNEQFF	TGTGCCAGCAGTTCGACAGCATACAATGAGCAGTTCTTC
TRBV11-3	-	TRBJ2-1	-	CASASIELAIYNEQFF	TGTGCCAGCGCCTCCATTGAACTAGCCATCTACAATGAGCAGTTCTTC
TRBV19	-	TRBJ1-2	TRBD1	CASSLRGTGDYGYTF	TGTGCCAGTAGTCTGCGGGGGACAGGGGACTATGGCTACACCTTC
TRBV27	-	TRBJ1-2	-	CASSPRAGANLVYGYTF	TGTGCCAGCAGTCCCCGGGCGGGGGCGAATTTGGTCTATGGCTACACCTTC
TRBV7-8	-	TRBJ2-7	TRBD2	CASSIAGEEQYF	TGTGCCAGCAGCATAGCGGGAGAAGAGCAGTACTTC
TRBV15	-	TRBJ2-1	-	CATRREDRYNEQFF	TGTGCCACCAGGAGAGAAGACAGATACAATGAGCAGTTCTTC
TRBV2	-	TRBJ2-5	-	CASRPGRESETQYF	TGTGCCAGCAGGCCCGGCCGGGAGTCAGAGACCCAGTACTTC
TRBV28	-	TRBJ2-1	TRBD2	CASSLSSGEQFF	TGTGCCAGCAGTTTATCTAGCGGGGAGCAGTTCTTC
TRBV21-1	-	TRBJ1-4	-	CASRGWDATNEKLFF	TGTGCCAGCAGGGGTTGGGACGCAACTAATGAAAAACTGTTTTTT
TRBV5-6	-	TRBJ1-2	-	CASSIGGGYTF	TGTGCCAGCAGCATTGGTGGTGGCTACACCTTC
TRBV19	-	TRBJ1-5	TRBD1	CASSIGPQGAQPQHF	TGTGCCAGTAGTATAGGACCACAGGGGGCACAGCCCCAGCATTTT
TRBV30	-	TRBJ1-3	-	CAWTYSGNTIYF	TGTGCCTGGACTTACTCTGGAAACACCATATATTTT
TRBV5-6	-	TRBJ1-3	TRBD1	CASSLEGQGSGNTIYF	TGTGCCAGCAGCTTGGAGGGACAGGGCTCTGGAAACACCATATATTTT
TRBV28	-	TRBJ2-7	-	CASSSTPPFQYEQYF	TGTGCCAGCAGTTCTACCCCCCCTTTCCAGTACGAGCAGTACTTC
TRBV6-1	-	TRBJ1-3	-	CASSAWTVSGNTIYF	TGTGCCAGCAGTGCCTGGACAGTCTCTGGAAACACCATATATTTT